The 4 T cell receptor beta chains presented below share a single source sample, sequenced in a study of identical twins. TCRdb redid the calling of the 5' RACE reads with MiXCR, one entry per CDR3 protein. The repertoire consists of roughly 570,000 distinct CDR3 sequences, with nearly 10% occurring once and the leading ten covering roughly 3%. These data were also filed under a second study, of yellow fever vaccine responses in identical twins.

Sequenced sample: PBMCs. These receptors all stem from a woman under 30 in good health.

The chain recombines TRBV6-1 with TRBJ1-1; 9 nucleotides align to TRBD1. The V gene end was trimmed by 5 bases and the J gene end by 4 bases; junction bases not matched to a gene: 8. Germline lookup yields CDR1 MNHNS and CDR2 SASEGT. The CDR3 is 15 residues long. The CDR3 DNA reads as TGTGCCAGCAGTCCCCACAGGGGGCAGAGCACTGAAGCTTTCTTT. Amino acid sequence: CASSPHRGQSTEAFF.

The chain links TRBV15 to TRBJ2-5; a possible D gene is TRBD2 (6 bases). The CDR3 contains 17 residues. Germline loops: CDR1 LNHNV, CDR2 YYDKDF (reference sequence). Trimming took 1 base from V and 2 from J, leaving 17 bases between them. This chain's CDR3 is CATSRGQGGRRQETQYF. The CDR3 coding sequence is TGTGCCACCAGCAGAGGCCAGGGTGGGAGGCGGCAAGAGACCCAGTACTTC.

This clonotype was counted ten times or more. This chain uses TRBV9 with TRBJ2-7, with TRBD1 matching 9 bases. This CDR3 is built from 15 residues. V shed 3 bases and J 4 bases; nucleotides not matched to a gene: 8. CDR1 SGDLS and CDR2 YYNGEE come from the germline V gene. The DNA for the CDR3 is TGTGCCAGCAGCGCAGAACCTGGGACAGGGTACGAGCAGTACTTC. It encodes CASSAEPGTGYEQYF.

This clonotype came up many times. The rearrangement uses TRBV3-1 and TRBJ1-6; no clear D. CDR1 LGHDT and CDR2 YNNKEL come from the germline V gene (reference sequence). The CDR3 has 16 amino acids. The V gene lost 6 bases and the J gene lost 3 bases, with 15 bases spanning the gap. CDR3 sequence (DNA): TGTGCCAGCAGTCAGGAGCGGTTGGTCTATAATTCACCCCTCCACTTT. This translates into CASSQERLVYNSPLHF.